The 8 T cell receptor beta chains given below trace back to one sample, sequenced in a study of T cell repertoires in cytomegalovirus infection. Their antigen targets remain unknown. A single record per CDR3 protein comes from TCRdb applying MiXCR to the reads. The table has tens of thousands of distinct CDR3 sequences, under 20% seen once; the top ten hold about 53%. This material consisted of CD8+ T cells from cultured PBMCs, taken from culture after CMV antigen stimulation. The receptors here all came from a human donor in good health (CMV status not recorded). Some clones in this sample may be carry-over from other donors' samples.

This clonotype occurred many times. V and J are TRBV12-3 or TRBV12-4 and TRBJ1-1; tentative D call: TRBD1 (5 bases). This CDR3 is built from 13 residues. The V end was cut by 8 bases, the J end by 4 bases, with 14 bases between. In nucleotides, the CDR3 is TGTGCCAGCCGCCACGGCGGGGGCACTGAAGCTTTCTTT. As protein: CASRHGGGTEAFF.

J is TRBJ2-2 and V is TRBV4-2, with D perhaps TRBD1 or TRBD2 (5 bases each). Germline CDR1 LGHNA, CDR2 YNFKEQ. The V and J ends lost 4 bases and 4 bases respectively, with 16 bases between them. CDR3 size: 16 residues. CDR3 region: CASSPEFGTFTGELFF. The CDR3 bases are TGTGCCAGCAGCCCAGAATTCGGGACCTTCACCGGGGAGCTGTTTTTT.

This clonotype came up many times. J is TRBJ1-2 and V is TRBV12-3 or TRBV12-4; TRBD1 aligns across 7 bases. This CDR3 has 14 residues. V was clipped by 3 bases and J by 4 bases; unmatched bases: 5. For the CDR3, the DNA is TGTGCCAGCAGTTTGCACAGGGGCACCTATGGCTACACCTTC. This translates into CASSLHRGTYGYTF.

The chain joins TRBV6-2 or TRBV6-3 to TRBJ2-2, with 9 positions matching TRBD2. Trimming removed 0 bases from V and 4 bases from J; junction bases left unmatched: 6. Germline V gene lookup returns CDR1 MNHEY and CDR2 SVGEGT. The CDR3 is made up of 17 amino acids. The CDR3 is CASSYSLLAGSTGELFF. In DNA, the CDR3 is TGTGCCAGCAGTTACTCCCTACTAGCGGGTTCCACCGGGGAGCTGTTTTTT.

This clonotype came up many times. CDR3 loop: CASSADSRDSQRTGELFF. In DNA, the CDR3 is TGTGCCAGCAGCGCTGATTCGAGGGACTCGCAAAGAACCGGGGAGCTGTTTTTT. This chain links TRBV7-9 with TRBJ2-2; D perhaps matches TRBD2 (6 bases). Germline loops: CDR1 SEHNR, CDR2 FQNEAQ (reference sequence). Trimming cost V 5 bases and J 5 bases, with 24 bases left between them. The CDR3 is 18 amino acids.

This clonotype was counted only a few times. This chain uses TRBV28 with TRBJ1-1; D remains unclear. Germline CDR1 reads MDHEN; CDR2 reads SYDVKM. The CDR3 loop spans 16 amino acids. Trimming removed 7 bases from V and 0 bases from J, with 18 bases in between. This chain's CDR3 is CASNGLNRYMNTEAFF. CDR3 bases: TGTGCCAGCAATGGATTGAACAGATATATGAACACTGAAGCTTTCTTT.

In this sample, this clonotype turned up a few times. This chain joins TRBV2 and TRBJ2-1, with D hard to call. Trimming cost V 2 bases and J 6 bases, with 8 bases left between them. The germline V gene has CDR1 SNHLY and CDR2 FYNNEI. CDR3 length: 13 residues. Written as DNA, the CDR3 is TGTGCCAGCAGTGAACGTCAGACCAATGAGCAGTTCTTC. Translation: CASSERQTNEQFF.

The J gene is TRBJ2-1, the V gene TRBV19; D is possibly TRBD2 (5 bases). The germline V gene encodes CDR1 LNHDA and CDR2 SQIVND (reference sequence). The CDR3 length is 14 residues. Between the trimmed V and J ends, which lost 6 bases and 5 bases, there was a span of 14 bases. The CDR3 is CASRITGINNEQFF. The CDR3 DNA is TGTGCCAGTAGGATAACGGGAATCAACAATGAGCAGTTCTTC.